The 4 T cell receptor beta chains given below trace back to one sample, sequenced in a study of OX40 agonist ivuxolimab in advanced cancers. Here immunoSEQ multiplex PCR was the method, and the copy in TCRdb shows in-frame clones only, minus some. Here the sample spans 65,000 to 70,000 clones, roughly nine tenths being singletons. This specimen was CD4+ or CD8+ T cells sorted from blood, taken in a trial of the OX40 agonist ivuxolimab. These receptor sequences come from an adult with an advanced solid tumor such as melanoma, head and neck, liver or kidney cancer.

Written as DNA, the CDR3 is TGCAGATGCTCAGGGGGAGGCATGAACACTGAAGCTTTCTTT. Protein sequence: CRCSGGGMNTEAFF. The genes are TRBV29-1 and TRBJ1-1, with 7 bases matching TRBD1. The germline V gene has CDR1 SQVTM and CDR2 ANQGSEA. This CDR3 is 14 amino acids long.

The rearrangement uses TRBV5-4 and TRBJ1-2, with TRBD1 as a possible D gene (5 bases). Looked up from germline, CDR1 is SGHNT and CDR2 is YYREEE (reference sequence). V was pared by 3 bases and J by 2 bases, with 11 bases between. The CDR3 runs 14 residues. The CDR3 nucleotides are TGTGCCAGCAGCTCCGGAGGGGCCAACTATGGCTACACCTTC. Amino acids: CASSSGGANYGYTF.

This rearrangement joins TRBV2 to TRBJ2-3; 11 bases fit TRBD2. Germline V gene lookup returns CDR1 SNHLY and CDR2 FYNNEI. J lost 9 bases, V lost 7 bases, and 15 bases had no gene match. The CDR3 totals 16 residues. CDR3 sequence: CASIDRGLAALGTQYF. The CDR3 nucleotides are TGTGCCAGCATAGACCGGGGACTAGCGGCCCTAGGGACGCAGTATTTT.

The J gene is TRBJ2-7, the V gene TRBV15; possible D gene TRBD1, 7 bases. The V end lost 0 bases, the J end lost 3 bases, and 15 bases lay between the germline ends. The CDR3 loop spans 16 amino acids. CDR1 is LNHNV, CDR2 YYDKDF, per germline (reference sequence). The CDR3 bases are TGTGCCACCAGCAGAGACCCGACAGGGAGGTTCTACGAGCAGTACTTC. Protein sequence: CATSRDPTGRFYEQYF.